This T cell receptor beta chain appears in the sequencing data of a study of cytomegalovirus exposure and HLA in healthy donors. The CDR3 loop spans 14 amino acids. V was trimmed by 0 bases and J by 8 bases, leaving 8 bases between them. Germline loops: CDR1 MNHEY, CDR2 SVGAGI. In the PCR, 60 Vbeta and 13 Jbeta primers were used. Produced via immunoSEQ multiplex PCR; TCRdb's table is partial and in-frame only. The table includes 130,000 or so clones, roughly 80% detected once. The TCR was taken from a female donor in good health and CMV-seronegative. The material sequenced was PBMCs. This chain connects TRBV6-5 to TRBJ1-6; D remains ambiguous. CDR3 in amino acids: CASSYSTRDSPLHF. CDR3 coding DNA: TGTGCCAGCAGTTACTCGACGAGGGATTCACCCCTCCACTTT.